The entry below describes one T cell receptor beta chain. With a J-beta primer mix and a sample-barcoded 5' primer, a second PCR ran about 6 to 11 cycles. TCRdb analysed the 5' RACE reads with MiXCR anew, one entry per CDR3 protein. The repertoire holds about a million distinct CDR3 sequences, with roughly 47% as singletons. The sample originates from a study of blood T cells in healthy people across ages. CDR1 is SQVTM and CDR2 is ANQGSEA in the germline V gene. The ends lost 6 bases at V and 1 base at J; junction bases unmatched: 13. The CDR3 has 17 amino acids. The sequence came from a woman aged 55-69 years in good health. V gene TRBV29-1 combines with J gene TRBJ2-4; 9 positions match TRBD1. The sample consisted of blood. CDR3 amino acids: CSVRDRAGDAAKNIQYF. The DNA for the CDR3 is TGCAGCGTCAGGGACAGGGCGGGGGATGCGGCCAAAAACATTCAGTACTTC. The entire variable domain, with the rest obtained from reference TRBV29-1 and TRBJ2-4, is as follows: SAVISQKPSRDICQRGTSLTIQCQVDSQVTMMFWYRQQPGQSLTLIATANQGSEATYESGFVIDKFPISRPNLTFSTLTVSNMSPEDSSIYLCSVRDRAGDAAKNIQYFGAGTRLSVL.